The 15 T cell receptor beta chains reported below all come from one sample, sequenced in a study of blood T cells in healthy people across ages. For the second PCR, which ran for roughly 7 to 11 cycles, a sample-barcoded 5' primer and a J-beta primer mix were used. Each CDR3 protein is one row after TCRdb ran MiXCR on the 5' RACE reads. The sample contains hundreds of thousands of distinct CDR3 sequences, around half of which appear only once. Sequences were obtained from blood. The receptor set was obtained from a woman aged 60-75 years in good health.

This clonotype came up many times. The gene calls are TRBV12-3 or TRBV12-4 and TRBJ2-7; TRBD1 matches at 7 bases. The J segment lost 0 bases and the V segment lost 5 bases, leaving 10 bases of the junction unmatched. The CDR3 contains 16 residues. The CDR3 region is CASSPRQGAGSYEQYF. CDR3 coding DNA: TGTGCCAGCAGTCCACGACAGGGTGCAGGCTCCTACGAGCAGTACTTC.

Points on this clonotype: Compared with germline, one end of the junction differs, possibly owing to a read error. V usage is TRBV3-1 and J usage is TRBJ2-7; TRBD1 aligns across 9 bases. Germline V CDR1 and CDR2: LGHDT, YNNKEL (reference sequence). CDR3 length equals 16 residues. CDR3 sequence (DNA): TGCGCCAGCAGCGCCCGACGGACAGGGGCCATCAATGAGCAGTACTTC. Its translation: CASSARRTGAINEQYF.

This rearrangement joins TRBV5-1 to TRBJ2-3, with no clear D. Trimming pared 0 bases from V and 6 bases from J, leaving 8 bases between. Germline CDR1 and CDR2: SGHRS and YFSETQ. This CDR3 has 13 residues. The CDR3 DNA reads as TGCGCCAGCAGCTTGGCCCCGAGGGATACGCAGTATTTT. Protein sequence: CASSLAPRDTQYF.

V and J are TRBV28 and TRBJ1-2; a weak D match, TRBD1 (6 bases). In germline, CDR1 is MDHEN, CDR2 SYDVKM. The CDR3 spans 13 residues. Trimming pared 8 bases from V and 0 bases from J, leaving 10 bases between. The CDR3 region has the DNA TGTGCCAGCGGGGGGCGACCTAACTATGGCTACACCTTC. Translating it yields CASGGRPNYGYTF.

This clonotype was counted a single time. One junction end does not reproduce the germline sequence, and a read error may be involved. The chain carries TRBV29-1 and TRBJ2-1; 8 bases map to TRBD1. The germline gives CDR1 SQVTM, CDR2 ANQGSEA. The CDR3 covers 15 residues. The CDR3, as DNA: TGCAGCGTTGAAGATACCAGGGGGCACTACGATGAGCAGTTCTTC. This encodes CSVEDTRGHYDEQFF.

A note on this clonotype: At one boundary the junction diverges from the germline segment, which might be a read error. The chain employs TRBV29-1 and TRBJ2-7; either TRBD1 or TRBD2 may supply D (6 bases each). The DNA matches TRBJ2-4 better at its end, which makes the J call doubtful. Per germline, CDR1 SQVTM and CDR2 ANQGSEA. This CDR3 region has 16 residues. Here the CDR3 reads CSVSRVGGSGKSIQYF. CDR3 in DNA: TGCAGCGTCTCAAGGGTGGGGGGCTCGGGCAAAAGCATTCAGTACTTC.

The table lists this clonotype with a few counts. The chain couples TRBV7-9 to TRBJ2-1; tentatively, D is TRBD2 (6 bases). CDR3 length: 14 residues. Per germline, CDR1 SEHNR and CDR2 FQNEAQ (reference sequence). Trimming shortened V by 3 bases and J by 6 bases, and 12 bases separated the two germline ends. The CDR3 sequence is CASSFSGGGNEQFF. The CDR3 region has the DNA TGTGCCAGCAGCTTTAGCGGTGGGGGCAATGAGCAGTTCTTC.

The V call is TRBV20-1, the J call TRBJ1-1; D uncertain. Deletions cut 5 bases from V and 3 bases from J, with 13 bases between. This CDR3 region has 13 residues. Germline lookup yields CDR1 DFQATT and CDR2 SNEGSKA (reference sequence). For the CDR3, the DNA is TGCAGTGCTGACCTTGGGTGGGACACTGAAGCTTTCTTT. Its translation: CSADLGWDTEAFF.

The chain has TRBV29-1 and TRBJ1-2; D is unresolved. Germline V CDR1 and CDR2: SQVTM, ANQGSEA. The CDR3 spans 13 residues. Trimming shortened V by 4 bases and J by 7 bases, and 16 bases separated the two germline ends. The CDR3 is CSVAGPTLSGYTF. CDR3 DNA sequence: TGCAGCGTTGCCGGACCCACCTTGAGTGGCTACACCTTC.

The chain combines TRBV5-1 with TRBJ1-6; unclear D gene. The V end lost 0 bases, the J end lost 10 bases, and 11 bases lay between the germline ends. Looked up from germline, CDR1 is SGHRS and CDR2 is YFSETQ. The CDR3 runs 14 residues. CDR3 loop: CASSLDGERSPLHF. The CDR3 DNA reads TGCGCCAGCAGCTTGGATGGGGAGCGATCACCCCTCCACTTT.

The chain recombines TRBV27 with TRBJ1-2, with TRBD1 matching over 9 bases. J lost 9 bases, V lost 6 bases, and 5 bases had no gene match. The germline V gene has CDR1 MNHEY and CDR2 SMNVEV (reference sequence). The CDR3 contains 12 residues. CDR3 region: CASRWGQGSYTF. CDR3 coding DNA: TGTGCCAGCAGATGGGGACAGGGCAGCTACACCTTC.

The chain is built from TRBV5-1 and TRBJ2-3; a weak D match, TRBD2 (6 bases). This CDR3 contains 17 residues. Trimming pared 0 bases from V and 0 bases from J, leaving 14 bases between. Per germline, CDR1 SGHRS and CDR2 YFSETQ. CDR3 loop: CASSLGGLLSSTDTQYF. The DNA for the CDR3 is TGCGCCAGCAGCTTGGGGGGACTGCTTTCTAGCACAGATACGCAGTATTTT.

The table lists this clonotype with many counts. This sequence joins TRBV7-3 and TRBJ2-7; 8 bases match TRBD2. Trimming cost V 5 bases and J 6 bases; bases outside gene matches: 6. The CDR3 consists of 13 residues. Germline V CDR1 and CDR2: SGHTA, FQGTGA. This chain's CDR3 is CASSPGRVGEQYF. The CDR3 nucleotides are TGTGCCAGCAGCCCCGGGAGGGTTGGCGAGCAGTACTTC.

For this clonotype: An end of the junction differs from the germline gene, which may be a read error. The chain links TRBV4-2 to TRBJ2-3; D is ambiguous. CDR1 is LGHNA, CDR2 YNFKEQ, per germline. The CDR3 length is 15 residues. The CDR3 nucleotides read TGTACCAGCAGCCAAGAAGGGCAACGCACAGATACGCAGTATTTT. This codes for CTSSQEGQRTDTQYF.

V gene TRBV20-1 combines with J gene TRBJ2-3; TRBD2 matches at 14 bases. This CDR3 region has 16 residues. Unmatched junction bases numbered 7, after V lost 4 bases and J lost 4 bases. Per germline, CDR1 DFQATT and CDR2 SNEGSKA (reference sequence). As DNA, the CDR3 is TGCAGTGCTACCCCAATGACTAGCGGGAGGGCAGATACGCAGTATTTT. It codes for CSATPMTSGRADTQYF.